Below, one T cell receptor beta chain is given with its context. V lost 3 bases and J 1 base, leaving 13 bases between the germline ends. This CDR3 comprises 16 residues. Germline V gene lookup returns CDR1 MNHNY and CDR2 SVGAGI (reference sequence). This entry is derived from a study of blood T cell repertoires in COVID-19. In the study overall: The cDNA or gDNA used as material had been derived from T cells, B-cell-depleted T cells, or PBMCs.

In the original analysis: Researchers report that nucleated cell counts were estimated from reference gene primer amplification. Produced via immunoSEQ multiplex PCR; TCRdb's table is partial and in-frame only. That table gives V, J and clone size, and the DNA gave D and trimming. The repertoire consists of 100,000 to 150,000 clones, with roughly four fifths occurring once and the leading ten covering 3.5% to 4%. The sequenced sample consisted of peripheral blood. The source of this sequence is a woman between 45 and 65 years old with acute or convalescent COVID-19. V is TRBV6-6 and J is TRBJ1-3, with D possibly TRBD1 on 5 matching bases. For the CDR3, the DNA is TGTGCCAGCAGTTATTACTCGGGGGAATCTGGAAACACCATATATTTT. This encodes CASSYYSGESGNTIYF.